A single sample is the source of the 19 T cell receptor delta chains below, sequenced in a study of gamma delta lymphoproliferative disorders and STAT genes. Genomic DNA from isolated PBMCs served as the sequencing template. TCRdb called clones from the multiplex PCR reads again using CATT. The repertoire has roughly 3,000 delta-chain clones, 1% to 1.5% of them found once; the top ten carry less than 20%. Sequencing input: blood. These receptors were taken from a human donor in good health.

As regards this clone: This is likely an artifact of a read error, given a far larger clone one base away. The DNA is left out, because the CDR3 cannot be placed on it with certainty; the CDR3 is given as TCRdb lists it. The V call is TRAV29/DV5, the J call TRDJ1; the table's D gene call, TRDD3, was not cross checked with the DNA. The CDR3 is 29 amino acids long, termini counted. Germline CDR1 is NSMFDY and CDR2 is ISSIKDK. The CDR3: CSVLLCGKSYPFLLLGDRYDIRYTDKLIF.

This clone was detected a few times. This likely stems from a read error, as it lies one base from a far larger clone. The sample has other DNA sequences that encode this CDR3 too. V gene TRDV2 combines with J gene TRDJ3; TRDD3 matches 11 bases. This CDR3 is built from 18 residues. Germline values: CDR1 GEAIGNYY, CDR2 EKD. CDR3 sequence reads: CACDVLGDSSWDTRQMFF. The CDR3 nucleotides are TGTGCCTGTGACGTACTGGGGGATAGCTCCTGGGACACCCGGCAGATGTTTTTC.

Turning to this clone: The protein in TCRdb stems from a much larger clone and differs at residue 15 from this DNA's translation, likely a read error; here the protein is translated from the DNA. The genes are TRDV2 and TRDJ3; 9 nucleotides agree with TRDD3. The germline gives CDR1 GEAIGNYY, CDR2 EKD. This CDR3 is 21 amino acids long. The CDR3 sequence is CACDTVSGGSESSWGTRQMFF. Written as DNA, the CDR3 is TGTGCCTGTGACACCGTATCTGGGGGATCCGAAAGCTCCTGGGGCACCCGACAGATGTTTTTC.

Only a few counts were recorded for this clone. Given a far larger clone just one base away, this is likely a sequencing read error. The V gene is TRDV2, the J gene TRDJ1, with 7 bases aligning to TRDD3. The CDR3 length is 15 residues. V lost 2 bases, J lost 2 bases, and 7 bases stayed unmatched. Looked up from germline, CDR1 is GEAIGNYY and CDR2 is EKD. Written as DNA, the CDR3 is TGTGCCTGTGACATACTGGGGAAACCTACCGATAAACTCATCTTT. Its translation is CACDILGKPTDKLIF.

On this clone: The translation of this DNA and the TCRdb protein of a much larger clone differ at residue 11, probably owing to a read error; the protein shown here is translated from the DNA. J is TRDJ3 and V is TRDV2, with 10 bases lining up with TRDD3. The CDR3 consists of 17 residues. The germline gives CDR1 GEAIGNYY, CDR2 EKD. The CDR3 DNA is TGTGCCTGTGACAATACTGGGGGATCCTGGGGCACCCGACAGATGTTTTTC. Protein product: CACDNTGGSWGTRQMFF.

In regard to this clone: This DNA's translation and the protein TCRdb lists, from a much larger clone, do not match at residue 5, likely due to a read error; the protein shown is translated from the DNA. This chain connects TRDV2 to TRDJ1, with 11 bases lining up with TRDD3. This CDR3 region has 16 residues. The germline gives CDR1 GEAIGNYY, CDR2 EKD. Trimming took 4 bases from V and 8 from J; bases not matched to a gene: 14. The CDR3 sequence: CACDCVGGGYASKLIF. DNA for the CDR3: TGTGCCTGTGATTGTGTCGGTGGGGGATACGCGTCAAAACTCATCTTT.

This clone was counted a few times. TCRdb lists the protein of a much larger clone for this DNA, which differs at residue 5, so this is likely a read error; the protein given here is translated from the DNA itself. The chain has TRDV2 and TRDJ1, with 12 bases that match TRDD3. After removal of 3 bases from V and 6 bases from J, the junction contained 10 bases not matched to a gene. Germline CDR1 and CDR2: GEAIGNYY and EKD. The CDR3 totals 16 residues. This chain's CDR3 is CACDAVGTGGYNKLIF. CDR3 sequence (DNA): TGTGCCTGTGACGCCGTAGGTACTGGGGGATACAATAAACTCATCTTT.

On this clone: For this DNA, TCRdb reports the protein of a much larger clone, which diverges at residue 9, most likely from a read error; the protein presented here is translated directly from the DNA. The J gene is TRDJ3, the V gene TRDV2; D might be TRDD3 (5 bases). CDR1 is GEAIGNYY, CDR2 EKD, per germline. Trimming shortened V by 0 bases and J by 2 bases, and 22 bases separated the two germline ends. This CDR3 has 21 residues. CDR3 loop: CACDTPISRGQPTWDTRQMFF. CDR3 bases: TGTGCCTGTGACACCCCCATTTCCAGGGGACAACCGACCTGGGACACCCGACAGATGTTTTTC.

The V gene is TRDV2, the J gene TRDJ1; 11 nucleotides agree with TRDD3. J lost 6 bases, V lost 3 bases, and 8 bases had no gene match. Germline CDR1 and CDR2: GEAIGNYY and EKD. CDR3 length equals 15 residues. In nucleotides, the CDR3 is TGTGCCTGTGACCTACTGGGGGATATTCAGAATAAACTCATCTTT. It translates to CACDLLGDIQNKLIF.

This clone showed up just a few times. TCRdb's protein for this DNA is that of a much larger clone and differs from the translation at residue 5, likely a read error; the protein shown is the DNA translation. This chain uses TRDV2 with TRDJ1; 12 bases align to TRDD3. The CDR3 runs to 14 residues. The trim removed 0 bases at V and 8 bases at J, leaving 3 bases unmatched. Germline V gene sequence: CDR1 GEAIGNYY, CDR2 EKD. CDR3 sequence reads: CACDTVLGDTKLIF. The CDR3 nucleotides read TGTGCCTGTGACACCGTACTGGGGGATACCAAACTCATCTTT.

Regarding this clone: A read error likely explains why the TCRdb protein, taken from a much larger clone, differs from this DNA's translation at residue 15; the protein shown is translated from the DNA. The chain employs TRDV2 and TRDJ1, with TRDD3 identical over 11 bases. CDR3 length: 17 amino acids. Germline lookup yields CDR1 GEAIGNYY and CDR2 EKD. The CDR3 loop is CACDPVGGGYATDKPIF. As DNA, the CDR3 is TGTGCCTGTGACCCTGTTGGTGGGGGATACGCCACGGATAAACCCATCTTT.

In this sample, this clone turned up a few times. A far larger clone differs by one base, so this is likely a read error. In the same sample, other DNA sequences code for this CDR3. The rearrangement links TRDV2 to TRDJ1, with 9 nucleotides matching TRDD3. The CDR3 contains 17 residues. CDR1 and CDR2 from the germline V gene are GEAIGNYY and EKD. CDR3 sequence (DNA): TGTGCTTGTGACTCCATTTCCTACGGGGATACGAACGATAAACTCATCTTT. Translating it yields CACDSISYGDTNDKLIF.

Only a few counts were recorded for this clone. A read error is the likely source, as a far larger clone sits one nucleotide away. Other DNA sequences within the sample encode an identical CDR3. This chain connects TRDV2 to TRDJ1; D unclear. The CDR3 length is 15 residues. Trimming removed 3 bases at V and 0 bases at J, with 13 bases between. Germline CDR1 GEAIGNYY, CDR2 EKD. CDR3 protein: CACDPLLHNTDKLIF. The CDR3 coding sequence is TGTGCCTGTGACCCGTTACTACATAACACCGATAAACTCATCTTT.

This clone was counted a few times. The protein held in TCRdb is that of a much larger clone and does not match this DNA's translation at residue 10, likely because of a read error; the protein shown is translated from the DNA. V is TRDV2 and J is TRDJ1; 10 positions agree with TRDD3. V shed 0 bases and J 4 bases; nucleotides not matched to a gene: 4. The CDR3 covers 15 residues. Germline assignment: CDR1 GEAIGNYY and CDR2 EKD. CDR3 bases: TGTGCCTGTGACACCGTTGGGGGATACATCGATAAACTCATCTTT. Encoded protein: CACDTVGGYIDKLIF.

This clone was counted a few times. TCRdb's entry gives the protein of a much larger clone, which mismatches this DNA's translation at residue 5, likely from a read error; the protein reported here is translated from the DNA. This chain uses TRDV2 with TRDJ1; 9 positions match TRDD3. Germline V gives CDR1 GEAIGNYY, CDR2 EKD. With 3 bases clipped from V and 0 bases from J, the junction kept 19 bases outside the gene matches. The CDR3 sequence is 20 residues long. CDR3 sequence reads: CACDGVLGENPPPYTDKLIF. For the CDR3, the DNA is TGTGCCTGTGACGGCGTACTGGGGGAGAATCCCCCACCGTACACCGATAAACTCATCTTT.

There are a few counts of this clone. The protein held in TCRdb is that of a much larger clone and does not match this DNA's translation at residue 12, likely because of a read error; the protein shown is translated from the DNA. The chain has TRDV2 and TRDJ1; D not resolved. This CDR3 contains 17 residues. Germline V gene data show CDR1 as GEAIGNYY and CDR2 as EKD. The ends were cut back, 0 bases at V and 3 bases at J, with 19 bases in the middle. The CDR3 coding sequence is TGTGCCTGTGACACCGTAGGGAGTACCGGGGCAGCCGATAAACTCATCTTT. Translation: CACDTVGSTGAADKLIF.

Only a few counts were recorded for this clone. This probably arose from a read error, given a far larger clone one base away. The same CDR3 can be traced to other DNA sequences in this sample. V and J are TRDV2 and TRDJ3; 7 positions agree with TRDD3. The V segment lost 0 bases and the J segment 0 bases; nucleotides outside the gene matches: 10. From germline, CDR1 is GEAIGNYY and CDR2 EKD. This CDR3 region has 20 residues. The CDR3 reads CACDTAGGDTSSWDTRQMFF. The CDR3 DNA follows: TGTGCCTGTGACACCGCTGGGGGTGACACCAGCTCCTGGGACACCCGACAGATGTTTTTC.

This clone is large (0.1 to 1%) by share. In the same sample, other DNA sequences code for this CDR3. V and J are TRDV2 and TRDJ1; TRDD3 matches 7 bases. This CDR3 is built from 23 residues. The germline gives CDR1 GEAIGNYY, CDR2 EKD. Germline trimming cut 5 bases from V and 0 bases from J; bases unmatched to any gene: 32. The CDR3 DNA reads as TGTGCCTGTGTCCCCGTACTGGGGCCCACCCGGCGGGCCGGCCGACCGCACACCGATAAACTCATCTTT. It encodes CACVPVLGPTRRAGRPHTDKLIF.

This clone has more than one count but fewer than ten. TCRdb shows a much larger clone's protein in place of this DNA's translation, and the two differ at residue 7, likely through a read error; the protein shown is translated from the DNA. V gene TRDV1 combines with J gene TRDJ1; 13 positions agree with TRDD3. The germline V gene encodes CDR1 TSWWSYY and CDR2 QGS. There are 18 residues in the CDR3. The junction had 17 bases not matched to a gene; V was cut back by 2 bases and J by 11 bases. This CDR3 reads CALGEEPASTGGYDGLIF. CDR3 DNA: TGTGCTCTTGGGGAAGAGCCCGCAAGTACTGGGGGATACGACGGGCTCATCTTT.